This T cell receptor (beta chain) was identified during a study of blood T cells in healthy people across ages (dated by TCRdb to the mid-2010s). About the full investigation: In model experiments, roughly one uniquely barcoded TCR beta cDNA molecule per two T cells was captured by template switching. The donors were split into four age groups: young (average 16 years), middle-aged (about 40), aged (roughly 60) and long-lived (roughly 88). To avoid experimental bias, donors of different ages were spread randomly across the sequencing lanes. Using the same blood draw, the study looked at two additional independent replicas of 1 million unique cDNA reads for two donors, one aged 18 to 30 and the other aged 80 or older. Using deep sequencing normalized with unique cDNA molecular identifiers, the study measured how TCR beta repertoire diversity changes with age. Overall results and qualifications from the work: Because the CMV infection status of the donors was unknown, age-related changes in expanded clonotypes may potentially have been confounded. Since profiling was done on bulk unsorted PBMCs, naive and antigen-experienced compartments could not be conclusively compared. A strong correlation was found between observed TCR beta diversity and the percentage of naive T cells measured by flow cytometry. As age increased, observed TCR beta diversity per million T cells dropped in a roughly linear way, and a significant reduction was already evident by age 40. Compared with the aged group, the long-lived group had more naive CD4+ T cells, fewer expanded clones and increased TCR diversity, a pattern suggesting age selection. Estimates of total diversity from one million sequenced T cells were regarded as lower bounds and underestimates.

The roughly 39 donors, aged roughly 6 to 100 years, were systemically healthy Caucasian individuals from Russia. Approximately 9.7 milliliters of peripheral blood were drawn from each donor into EDTA-treated Vacutainer tubes. Ficoll-Paque density-gradient centrifugation was used to isolate PBMCs, with at least 6.5 million per sample. Total RNA, at least 6 micrograms per sample, was extracted from PBMCs with Trizol reagent. For every donor, an aliquot of PBMCs went through flow cytometry to measure the percentages of naive CD45RAhigh/CD27high T cells. From the cysteine up to the phenylalanine, the CDR3 has a length of 17 residues. Only the CDR3 DNA is retained, 51 bases long and in frame from the first base. CDR1 and CDR2 (SEHNR, FQNEAQ) derive from the germline V gene (reference sequence). Receptors were amplified or captured by 5' RACE. This sample was sequenced with an Illumina HiSeq 2500. A second PCR of roughly 6 to 12 cycles was run with a J-beta primer mix and a sample-barcoded 5' primer. Each TCR beta cDNA molecule received a unique molecular identifier from a template-switch 5' adaptor carrying 12 random nucleotides. Each sample yielded at least 2.5 million CDR3-containing paired-end reads. First-strand cDNA was synthesized from all RNA with the Mint cDNA synthesis kit, primed by a TRBC-specific oligonucleotide. Following uracil-DNA glycosylase treatment, all cDNA underwent a first 18-cycle PCR with the universal primers M1SS and BC2_uni_R. In the authors' own workflow: Each sample was normalized by randomly selecting 1 million high-quality reads, each carrying a distinct molecular identifier. Reads sharing molecular identifiers were discarded rather than binned into consensus sequences. MiTCR, with a Q25 quality threshold and the strictest error-elimination algorithm, was used for CDR3 identification, clonotype clustering and error correction. A nonparametric unseen species model with Euler transformation was used to estimate lower-bound total TCR beta diversity. The raw public data were reprocessed by TCRdb itself: fastp quality trimming at Q25, MiXCR clonotype calling, in-frame beta chains only. Identical CDR3 proteins give one entry, which carries the most common genes and DNA. The V and J calls reflect TCRdb's pipeline rather than the authors' work. This sample gives under 1 million distinct CDR3 sequences in total; roughly 44% of them show up just once. Around 21% of the sample rests with the top ten.

With respect to this clonotype: Its antigen is unknown. Germline is not matched at one junction end, which may reflect a read error.

The chain joins TRBV7-9 to TRBJ2-3; TRBD2 lines up with 7 middle nucleotides. Input material: blood. This sequence originates from a man aged 60 to 75 in good health. The base sequence is TGTGCCAGCAGCCTAGCGGTCAGGACCACTACGTCAGATACGCAGTATTTT. This encodes CASSLAVRTTTSDTQYF.